The table lists the clone carrying this TCR beta chain with a count of one. The antigen is undetermined. These data come from a study of radiation and T cells in renal cell carcinoma. About the research overall: Nephrectomy followed 15 Gy stereotactic body radiation by 4 weeks.

V lost 3 bases and J 4 bases, leaving 13 bases between the germline ends. Germline values: CDR1 SGHTS, CDR2 YDEGEE. CDR3 size: 14 residues. Points from the study as a whole: Without pretreatment biopsies, baseline tumor clonotype presence was undetermined.

Time point described: baseline pretreatment blood. The treatment was: 15 Gy SBRT to primary tumor, nephrectomy 4 weeks later. Some clones are missing from TCRdb's copy, which holds only in-frame ones; the method was immunoSEQ multiplex PCR. Of approximately 100,000 clones in the sample, approximately 86% are singletons; the top ten hold approximately 8.4%. The sequences come from blood, collected from a patient whose treatment included radiotherapy and nephrectomy. The TCR originated in a man aged 45-60 years with renal cell carcinoma. The chain recombines TRBV5-8 with TRBJ2-5; a weak D match, TRBD1 (5 bases). The CDR3 is CASSSRSRGETQYF. CDR3 bases: TGTGCCAGCAGCTCCAGGTCTAGGGGAGAGACCCAGTACTTC.